One and the same sample provided the 24 T cell receptor beta chains below, sequenced in a study of blood T cell repertoires in COVID-19. The table came from immunoSEQ multiplex PCR; TCRdb's copy has only in-frame clones and leaves some out. The top ten hold 15% to 20% of the sample, which has roughly 100,000 clones, around 93% seen once. Sequencing used peripheral blood. These receptors all come from a middle-aged man with acute or convalescent COVID-19.

The rearrangement joins TRBV28 to TRBJ2-2; TRBD1 might be the D (6 bases). This CDR3 has 15 residues. The ends were cut back, 5 bases at V and 4 bases at J, with 14 bases in the middle. Per germline, CDR1 MDHEN and CDR2 SYDVKM. Written as DNA, the CDR3 is TGTGCCAGCAGTCGTACCACAGGGATCACCGGGGAGCTGTTTTTT. Translation: CASSRTTGITGELFF.

The V and J genes are TRBV10-3 and TRBJ2-7, with TRBD1 matching over 8 bases. The CDR3 spans 15 residues. V lost 6 bases, J lost 1 base, and 8 bases stayed unmatched. Germline V lookup: CDR1 ENHRY, CDR2 SYGVKD. This CDR3 reads CAIRFGQGLSYEQYF. The CDR3 DNA reads TGTGCCATCAGATTCGGACAGGGCCTTTCCTACGAGCAGTACTTC.

A note on this clone: Other DNA sequences in the same sample also yield this CDR3. This chain uses TRBV7-2 with TRBJ2-2; D uncertain. Germline V gene sequence: CDR1 SGHTA, CDR2 FQGNSA. This CDR3 region has 14 residues. Trimming pared 2 bases from V and 6 bases from J, leaving 10 bases between. In nucleotides, the CDR3 is TGTGCCAGCAGCTTAAAGCCCGTACCCGGGGAGCTGTTTTTT. The encoded protein is CASSLKPVPGELFF.

The chain links TRBV12-3 or TRBV12-4 to TRBJ1-5; weak D call: TRBD1 (6 bases). Trimming took 3 bases from V and 10 from J, leaving 13 bases between them. This CDR3 has 13 residues. CDR3 residues: CASSFKAGDPQHF. CDR3 DNA sequence: TGTGCCAGCAGTTTCAAGGCAGGGGATCCCCAGCATTTT.

The chain has TRBV3-1 (or the pseudogene TRBV3-2) and TRBJ1-1; TRBD1 agrees at 7 bases. Germline V CDR1 and CDR2: LGHDT, YNNKEL (reference sequence). The CDR3 has 13 residues. J was trimmed by 5 bases and V by 4 bases; bases with no gene match: 4. CDR3 protein: CASSPAGGTEAFF. Written as DNA, the CDR3 is TGTGCCAGCAGCCCCGCAGGGGGAACTGAAGCTTTCTTT.

This chain joins TRBV9 and TRBJ1-4; D is unclear. CDR1 and CDR2 from the germline V gene are SGDLS and YYNGEE. Trimming cost V 0 bases and J 6 bases, with 9 bases left between them. CDR3 length: 14 amino acids. Here the CDR3 reads CASSVEAGYEKLFF. The CDR3 DNA sequence: TGTGCCAGCAGCGTAGAGGCAGGCTATGAAAAACTGTTTTTT.

The chain recombines TRBV24-1 with TRBJ1-2; 7 bases are shared with TRBD1. Germline CDR1 and CDR2: KGHDR and SFDVKD. J was trimmed by 7 bases and V by 3 bases; bases with no gene match: 4. This CDR3 is 13 amino acids long. The CDR3 DNA is TGTGCCACCAGTGATCCGGGACAGTTTGGCTACACCTTC. Protein: CATSDPGQFGYTF.

The genes are TRBV19 and TRBJ1-6; D remains ambiguous. CDR3 length equals 13 residues. Deletions cut 0 bases from V and 8 bases from J, with 5 bases between. The germline CDR1 and CDR2 sequences are LNHDA and SQIVND (reference sequence). Written as DNA, the CDR3 is TGTGCCAGTAGTATAGACCCGGATTCACCCCTCCACTTT. Translation gives CASSIDPDSPLHF.

The genes are TRBV19 and TRBJ2-3, with TRBD1 as a possible D gene (6 bases). Between the trimmed V and J ends, which lost 1 base and 6 bases, there was a span of 11 bases. There are 14 residues in the CDR3. Germline CDR1 LNHDA, CDR2 SQIVND (reference sequence). CDR3 residues: CASSIVQGRDTQYF. CDR3 nucleotides: TGTGCCAGTAGTATAGTACAGGGTAGGGATACGCAGTATTTT.

Concerning this clone: The same CDR3 can be traced to other DNA sequences in this sample. V is TRBV18 and J is TRBJ1-1; no clear D gene. Trimming removed 1 base at V and 5 bases at J, with 11 bases between. Germline CDR1 and CDR2: KGHSH and LQKENI. The CDR3 extends over 14 amino acids. The CDR3 nucleotides are TGTGCCAGCTCACCACAAGGAGCGAGGACTGAAGCTTTCTTT. Translating gives CASSPQGARTEAFF.

The chain is built from TRBV5-1 and TRBJ2-7, with D unresolved. Germline V lookup: CDR1 SGHRS, CDR2 YFSETQ. Between the trimmed V and J ends, which lost 1 base and 2 bases, there was a span of 10 bases. The CDR3 runs to 14 residues. CDR3 region: CASSLIVAPYEQYF. The DNA of the CDR3 is TGCGCCAGCAGCTTGATCGTGGCCCCCTACGAGCAGTACTTC. The full variable domain, completed using reference TRBV5-1 and TRBJ2-7, is KAGVTQTPRYLIKTRGQQVTLSCSPISGHRSVSWYQQTPGQGLQFLFEYFSETQRNKGNFPGRFSGRQFSNSRSEMNVSTLELGDSALYLCASSLIVAPYEQYFGPGTRLTVT.

The chain couples TRBV29-1 to TRBJ2-1; 7 nucleotides match TRBD2. Losses at the gene ends were 2 bases for V and 6 bases for J; bases not matched to a gene: 4. This CDR3 is built from 13 residues. CDR1 SQVTM and CDR2 ANQGSEA come from the germline V gene. CDR3 in DNA: TGCAGCGTTGAACGGGAGGCCAGCAATGAGCAGTTCTTC. It codes for CSVEREASNEQFF.

J is TRBJ1-4 and V is TRBV27, with D hard to call. This CDR3 is built from 14 residues. CDR1 is MNHEY, CDR2 SMNVEV, per germline (reference sequence). V lost 2 bases and J 3 bases, leaving 7 bases between the germline ends. CDR3 amino acids: CASSLTAANEKLFF. The CDR3 bases are TGTGCCAGCAGTTTAACAGCGGCTAATGAAAAACTGTTTTTT.

The chain joins TRBV7-9 to TRBJ1-2; 10 positions match TRBD1. The CDR3 totals 16 residues. CDR1 SEHNR and CDR2 FQNEAQ come from the germline V gene (reference sequence). The V segment lost 11 bases and the J segment 8 bases; nucleotides outside the gene matches: 20. The CDR3 loop is CAGAGGRDRGSWGYTF. CDR3 DNA sequence: TGTGCCGGAGCAGGCGGGCGGGACAGGGGATCGTGGGGCTACACCTTC.

The chain joins TRBV6-5 to TRBJ2-2, with 7 bases identical to TRBD2. The V and J ends lost 9 bases and 5 bases, in that order; junction bases with no gene match: 9. CDR3 length equals 14 residues. The V gene's germline CDR1 is MNHEY and CDR2 SVGAGI. In nucleotides, the CDR3 is TGTGCCAGTCACTCGGGGGGAAGAACCGGGGAGCTGTTTTTT. Protein sequence: CASHSGGRTGELFF.

The genes are TRBV27 and TRBJ1-1; 9 nucleotides match TRBD1. After removal of 7 bases from V and 1 base from J, the junction contained 19 bases not matched to a gene. CDR3 length: 19 residues. Germline-derived CDR1 and CDR2 are MNHEY and SMNVEV (reference sequence). The DNA for the CDR3 is TGTGCCAGCATTACCTCTATAAAACCGGGACAGGGTTGGAACACTGAAGCTTTCTTT. The encoded protein is CASITSIKPGQGWNTEAFF.

This clone was recorded only once. V usage is TRBV19 and J usage is TRBJ2-7; 7 bases fit TRBD1. The J call may be in error: the DNA end matches TRBJ2-4 better. The CDR3 spans 13 residues. Germline CDR1 and CDR2: LNHDA and SQIVND (reference sequence). CDR3 sequence: CASSTLTGPIQYF. The CDR3 DNA reads as TGTGCCAGTAGTACTTTGACAGGGCCCATTCAGTACTTC.

This clone has more than one count but fewer than ten. The J gene is TRBJ2-1, the V gene TRBV5-5; 12 nucleotides agree with TRBD2. J lost 6 bases, V lost 2 bases, and 9 bases had no gene match. This CDR3 has 17 residues. Germline lookup yields CDR1 SGHKS and CDR2 YYEKEE (reference sequence). CDR3 protein: CASSFRLAGGPSNEQFF. The CDR3 DNA sequence: TGTGCCAGCAGCTTTCGCCTAGCGGGGGGGCCGAGCAATGAGCAGTTCTTC.

V gene TRBV6-5 combines with J gene TRBJ1-1, with D possibly matching TRBD1 (5 bases). CDR1 and CDR2 (germline): MNHEY, SVGAGI. The CDR3 has 14 residues. The V and J ends lost 3 bases and 0 bases respectively, with 8 bases between them. CDR3 amino acids: CASSYGGLNTEAFF. The CDR3 DNA reads as TGTGCCAGCAGTTATGGGGGGTTGAACACTGAAGCTTTCTTT.

V is TRBV24-1 and J is TRBJ2-5; 10 bases agree with TRBD1. Germline loops: CDR1 KGHDR, CDR2 SFDVKD. The V segment lost 3 bases and the J segment 2 bases; nucleotides outside the gene matches: 8. CDR3 length: 17 residues. The CDR3 DNA sequence: TGTGCCACCAGTGATACCCAATCGGACAGGGGGCAAGAGACCCAGTACTTC. Its translation: CATSDTQSDRGQETQYF.

The J gene is TRBJ2-2, the V gene TRBV6-1, with a tentative D call TRBD2 (7 bases). CDR3 length: 14 amino acids. With 4 bases removed from V and 6 bases from J, the gap between germline ends came to 12 bases. CDR1 is MNHNS and CDR2 is SASEGT in the germline V gene. The CDR3 spells CASSAGGGAGELFF. The CDR3 DNA sequence: TGTGCCAGCAGTGCGGGGGGCGGGGCCGGGGAGCTGTTTTTT.

This rearrangement joins TRBV18 to TRBJ2-2, with 10 bases that match TRBD1. Germline CDR1 reads KGHSH; CDR2 reads LQKENI. The CDR3 contains 17 residues. Trimming took 3 bases from V and 2 from J; bases not matched to a gene: 6. CDR3 amino acids: CASSPTGQGGNTGELFF. The CDR3 nucleotides read TGTGCCAGCTCACCCACCGGACAGGGGGGTAACACCGGGGAGCTGTTTTTT.

The CDR3 spells CASSLSGGLTYEQYF. In DNA form, the CDR3 reads TGTGCCAGCAGCTTATCCGGGGGGCTCACCTACGAGCAGTACTTC. The chain recombines TRBV7-2 with TRBJ2-7; a weak D match, TRBD2 (7 bases). Germline-derived CDR1 and CDR2 are SGHTA and FQGNSA. The CDR3 runs to 15 residues. The V end was cut by 2 bases, the J end by 2 bases, with 13 bases between.

The chain couples TRBV6-2 or TRBV6-3 to TRBJ1-1, with 11 positions matching TRBD1. The CDR3 has 18 residues. V lost 2 bases to trimming and J lost 2 bases; unmatched junction nucleotides: 10. The V gene's germline CDR1 is MNHEY and CDR2 SVGEGT. The CDR3 DNA follows: TGTGCCAGCAGTTACGCCCCTGGACAGGGGGCCTTAAACACTGAAGCTTTCTTT. It is translated as CASSYAPGQGALNTEAFF.